This entry lists 31 T cell receptor beta chains sequenced from one sample in a study of blood T cell repertoires in COVID-19. Produced via immunoSEQ multiplex PCR; TCRdb's table is partial and in-frame only. The sample carries 40,000 to 55,000 clones, 65% to 85% recorded once. Material for sequencing was peripheral blood. The receptors were gathered from a man aged 45-65 years with active COVID-19.

V gene TRBV21-1 combines with J gene TRBJ1-6. TRBV21-1 is tagged as a pseudogene. CDR3 length: 12 residues. The CDR3 DNA reads TGTGCCAGCATCCCTTGTTGGAGTCCCCTCCACTTT. Encoded protein: CASIPCWSPLHF.

The sample holds a few counts of this clone. V usage is TRBV5-6 and J usage is TRBJ2-7; D gene unclear. V gave up 0 bases and J gave up 12 bases, with 13 bases separating them. CDR1 SGHDT and CDR2 YYEEEE come from the germline V gene. The CDR3 consists of 12 residues. CDR3 DNA sequence: TGTGCCAGCAGCTTGGTTGACACGGTAAGGTACTTC. Its translation is CASSLVDTVRYF.

V and J are TRBV4-3 and TRBJ1-1, with 9 bases that match TRBD1. CDR3 length: 16 amino acids. J gave up 1 base and V 0 bases, and 3 bases lay outside the gene matches. The germline CDR1 and CDR2 sequences are LGHNA and YSLEER. This chain's CDR3 is CASSQDPQGANTEAFF. In DNA form, the CDR3 reads TGCGCCAGCAGCCAAGATCCACAGGGGGCGAACACTGAAGCTTTCTTT.

This clone was recorded a few times. The chain carries TRBV6-5 and TRBJ2-2, with TRBD1 as a possible D gene (6 bases). This CDR3 comprises 13 residues. Trimming left V 8 bases short and J 4 bases short, with 11 bases between. Germline V gene data show CDR1 as MNHEY and CDR2 as SVGAGI. The CDR3 DNA reads as TGTGCCAGCGGTATACAGGGCACCGGGGAGCTGTTTTTT. Translating gives CASGIQGTGELFF.

The chain recombines TRBV5-1 with TRBJ2-1; 12 bases align to TRBD2. The CDR3 length is 15 residues. Germline loops: CDR1 SGHRS, CDR2 YFSETQ. V trimming: 0 bases; J trimming: 6 bases; junction bases outside the gene matches: 1. CDR3 amino acids: CASSLGGLAGNEQFF. CDR3 coding DNA: TGCGCCAGCAGCTTGGGGGGACTAGCGGGCAATGAGCAGTTCTTC.

This clone appeared once. CDR3 region: CASSLYRGRFQETQYF. CDR3 nucleotides: TGTGCCAGCTCACTATATAGGGGGCGCTTCCAAGAGACCCAGTACTTC. The rearrangement joins TRBV18 to TRBJ2-5, with 7 positions matching TRBD1. The ends lost 4 bases at V and 1 base at J; junction bases unmatched: 9. The germline V gene encodes CDR1 KGHSH and CDR2 LQKENI. CDR3 size: 16 residues.

This chain connects TRBV4-1 to TRBJ2-7; TRBD2 agrees at 11 bases. Trimming cost V 1 base and J 2 bases; bases outside gene matches: 4. This CDR3 comprises 16 residues. Germline V gene data show CDR1 as MGHRA and CDR2 as YSYEKL. CDR3 residues: CASSQVSSGGPYEQYF. CDR3 in DNA: TGCGCCAGCAGCCAAGTATCTAGCGGGGGGCCCTACGAGCAGTACTTC.

This chain connects TRBV28 to TRBJ1-2; 7 bases match TRBD1. CDR3 size: 11 residues. Germline CDR1 is MDHEN and CDR2 is SYDVKM. With 10 bases clipped from V and 5 bases from J, the junction kept 4 bases outside the gene matches. The CDR3 is CAIATGYGYTF. For the CDR3, the DNA is TGTGCCATCGCGACAGGGTATGGCTACACCTTC.

V and J are TRBV5-1 and TRBJ2-7, with 7 bases matching TRBD2. CDR1 is SGHRS and CDR2 is YFSETQ in the germline V gene. The CDR3 covers 15 residues. V gave up 5 bases and J gave up 1 base; unmatched junction bases: 9. CDR3 sequence reads: CASSNAGVRSYEQYF. The CDR3 DNA is TGCGCCAGCAGTAACGCGGGGGTTCGGTCCTACGAGCAGTACTTC. Drawing the rest from reference TRBV5-1 and TRBJ2-7, the complete variable domain is KAGVTQTPRYLIKTRGQQVTLSCSPISGHRSVSWYQQTPGQGLQFLFEYFSETQRNKGNFPGRFSGRQFSNSRSEMNVSTLELGDSALYLCASSNAGVRSYEQYFGPGTRLTVT.

V and J are TRBV6-6 and TRBJ2-7; 9 nucleotides match TRBD1. J gave up 4 bases and V 4 bases, and 5 bases lay outside the gene matches. Germline CDR1 reads MNHNY; CDR2 reads SVGAGI (reference sequence). This CDR3 spans 14 amino acids. For the CDR3, the DNA is TGTGCCAGCAGTTCGGGACAGGGTTTGTACGAGCAGTACTTC. This encodes CASSSGQGLYEQYF.

This clone has more than one count but fewer than ten. The chain links TRBV28 to TRBJ1-1; TRBD1 might be the D (5 bases). From germline, CDR1 is MDHEN and CDR2 SYDVKM. Trimming removed 3 bases from V and 1 base from J, with 12 bases in between. The CDR3 totals 15 residues. Written as DNA, the CDR3 is TGTGCCAGCAGTTTGGGGGGAGCTAGGAACACTGAAGCTTTCTTT. This gives the protein CASSLGGARNTEAFF.

The chain combines TRBV7-2 with TRBJ2-3; perhaps TRBD1 as D (6 bases). Trimming left V 5 bases short and J 3 bases short, with 9 bases between. This CDR3 is 13 amino acids long. CDR1 SGHTA and CDR2 FQGNSA come from the germline V gene. This CDR3 reads CASSETGTDTQYF. The CDR3 DNA follows: TGTGCCAGCAGCGAGACAGGTACAGATACGCAGTATTTT.

The chain carries TRBV5-4 and TRBJ2-7; tentatively, D is TRBD2 (6 bases). Germline CDR1 is SGHNT and CDR2 is YYREEE (reference sequence). This CDR3 has 14 residues. V lost 0 bases and J 4 bases, leaving 11 bases between the germline ends. The DNA for the CDR3 is TGTGCCAGCAGCTTGGAGGGACTCAGATACGAGCAGTACTTC. It is translated as CASSLEGLRYEQYF. Complete variable domain (other parts from reference TRBV5-4 and TRBJ2-7): ETGVTQSPTHLIKTRGQQVTLRCSSQSGHNTVSWYQQALGQGPQFIFQYYREEENGRGNFPPRFSGLQFPNYSSELNVNALELDDSALYLCASSLEGLRYEQYFGPGTRLTVT.

The J gene is TRBJ2-1, the V gene TRBV7-2, with 7 bases matching TRBD1. Germline-derived CDR1 and CDR2 are SGHTA and FQGNSA. V dropped 5 bases and J dropped 3; count of bases not matched to a gene: 7. This CDR3 spans 15 amino acids. This chain's CDR3 is CASSRDRRSYNEQFF. The CDR3 DNA reads TGTGCCAGCAGCCGGGACAGACGAAGCTACAATGAGCAGTTCTTC.

This clone was seen a few times. This chain links TRBV27 with TRBJ2-1, with 9 bases matching TRBD1. J gave up 7 bases and V 6 bases, and 1 base lay outside the gene matches. In germline, CDR1 is MNHEY, CDR2 SMNVEV (reference sequence). The CDR3 contains 12 residues. CDR3 sequence: CASRTGGNEQFF. The DNA of the CDR3 is TGTGCCAGCAGGACAGGGGGAAATGAGCAGTTCTTC.

The genes are TRBV7-2 and TRBJ2-2; 8 bases align to TRBD1. This CDR3 spans 15 amino acids. CDR1 SGHTA and CDR2 FQGNSA come from the germline V gene. Unmatched junction bases numbered 6, after V lost 5 bases and J lost 4 bases. CDR3: CASSPWTGPTGELFF. DNA of the CDR3: TGTGCCAGCAGCCCTTGGACAGGGCCCACCGGGGAGCTGTTTTTT.

J is TRBJ2-7 and V is TRBV6-5; 9 positions agree with TRBD2. V was pared by 5 bases and J by 5 bases, with 10 bases of the junction left unmatched. The germline gives CDR1 MNHEY, CDR2 SVGAGI. The length of the CDR3 is 15 residues. The CDR3 nucleotides are TGTGCCAGCAGTCGCGGGGGGGCCATCGTGCACGAGCAGTACTTC. Translation gives CASSRGGAIVHEQYF.

The chain couples TRBV10-3 to TRBJ2-2; 7 nucleotides agree with TRBD1. The germline V gene encodes CDR1 ENHRY and CDR2 SYGVKD. Trimming removed 10 bases from V and 6 bases from J; junction bases left unmatched: 5. The CDR3 is 12 residues long. The CDR3 nucleotides read TGTGCCACTTTGACAGGGCCCGGGGAGCTGTTTTTT. This sequence encodes CATLTGPGELFF.

The V call is TRBV29-1, the J call TRBJ2-3; 7 bases align to TRBD2. This CDR3 region has 14 residues. In germline, CDR1 is SQVTM, CDR2 ANQGSEA. V lost 8 bases and J lost 2; bases outside the gene matches: 10. The CDR3 coding sequence is TGCAGCTCCACAAGCGGGGAGAACACAGATACGCAGTATTTT. Translation: CSSTSGENTDTQYF.

This chain uses TRBV6-6 with TRBJ2-7, with 10 bases fitting TRBD1. Trimming took 2 bases from V and 5 from J; bases not matched to a gene: 3. CDR1 is MNHNY and CDR2 is SVGAGI in the germline V gene (reference sequence). CDR3 length: 14 amino acids. The CDR3 sequence: CASSYTTGGHEQYF. CDR3 bases: TGTGCCAGCAGTTACACGACAGGGGGCCACGAGCAGTACTTC.

The chain carries TRBV14 and TRBJ1-1; TRBD1 is a possible D gene (5 bases). CDR3 length equals 14 residues. Looked up from germline, CDR1 is SGHDN and CDR2 is FVKESK. V was clipped by 3 bases and J by 5 bases, with 13 bases between them. The CDR3 DNA reads TGTGCCAGCAGCCACAACCCAGGGAAGACTGAAGCTTTCTTT. Residues: CASSHNPGKTEAFF. The full variable domain, with the rest looked up from reference TRBV14 and TRBJ1-1, is EAGVTQFPSHSVIEKGQTVTLRCDPISGHDNLYWYRRVMGKEIKFLLHFVKESKQDESGMPNNRFLAERTGGTYSTLKVQPAELEDSGVYFCASSHNPGKTEAFFGQGTRLTVV.

The J gene is TRBJ1-4, the V gene TRBV24-1; possible D gene TRBD1, 6 bases. V was shortened by 5 bases and J by 5 bases, with 8 bases between the two germline ends. The length of the CDR3 is 13 residues. Germline lookup yields CDR1 KGHDR and CDR2 SFDVKD. CDR3 region: CATSGTANEKLFF. In DNA form, the CDR3 reads TGTGCCACCAGTGGGACAGCGAATGAAAAACTGTTTTTT.

The rearrangement joins TRBV10-1 to TRBJ2-5, with 9 nucleotides matching TRBD2. CDR1 is WNHNN and CDR2 is SYGVQD in the germline V gene (reference sequence). The CDR3 is made up of 17 amino acids. V trimming: 3 bases; J trimming: 4 bases; junction bases outside the gene matches: 12. The CDR3 protein is CASSDQRGAPVGETQYF. In DNA form, the CDR3 reads TGCGCCAGCAGTGACCAGCGGGGGGCCCCGGTGGGAGAGACCCAGTACTTC.

This chain uses TRBV19 with TRBJ1-2, with a possible D match to TRBD1 (5 bases). There are 13 residues in the CDR3. Germline CDR1 LNHDA, CDR2 SQIVND (reference sequence). Trimming took off 5 bases at V and 5 bases at J, with 12 bases between the two ends. CDR3 DNA sequence: TGTGCCAGTAGTGCAGGGACTGATTATGGCTACACCTTC. Amino acids: CASSAGTDYGYTF.

This chain uses TRBV19 with TRBJ2-1; D may be TRBD1 (6 bases). V was pared by 6 bases and J by 4 bases, with 19 bases between. Per germline, CDR1 LNHDA and CDR2 SQIVND (reference sequence). The CDR3 has 16 amino acids. The CDR3 reads CASSPRTAQGYNEQFF. CDR3 in DNA: TGTGCCAGTAGCCCCCGTACGGCTCAGGGGTACAATGAGCAGTTCTTC.

V gene TRBV5-1 combines with J gene TRBJ2-7; 7 bases fit TRBD1. The CDR3 is 14 amino acids. The V and J ends lost 4 bases and 3 bases, in that order; junction bases with no gene match: 7. Germline V gene lookup returns CDR1 SGHRS and CDR2 YFSETQ. In nucleotides, the CDR3 is TGCGCCAGCAGCCCCGACAGGGTGAGCTACGAGCAGTACTTC. Protein product: CASSPDRVSYEQYF. The complete variable domain, with remaining parts taken from reference TRBV5-1 and TRBJ2-7, reads KAGVTQTPRYLIKTRGQQVTLSCSPISGHRSVSWYQQTPGQGLQFLFEYFSETQRNKGNFPGRFSGRQFSNSRSEMNVSTLELGDSALYLCASSPDRVSYEQYFGPGTRLTVT.

The rearrangement joins TRBV3-1 (or the pseudogene TRBV3-2) to TRBJ2-7; D is unclear. CDR3 length: 12 amino acids. The ends were cut back, 2 bases at V and 3 bases at J, with 5 bases in the middle. Germline V gene data show CDR1 as LGHDT and CDR2 as YNNKEL (reference sequence). This CDR3 is CASSQNSYEQYF. For the CDR3, the DNA is TGTGCCAGCAGCCAAAACAGCTACGAGCAGTACTTC.

The chain couples TRBV24-1 to TRBJ1-3; 7 positions agree with TRBD1. Germline lookup yields CDR1 KGHDR and CDR2 SFDVKD. CDR3 length: 14 amino acids. The V and J ends lost 9 bases and 6 bases, in that order; junction bases with no gene match: 10. The CDR3 loop is CATPPTGVVNTIYF. CDR3 sequence (DNA): TGTGCCACCCCGCCAACAGGGGTTGTAAACACCATATATTTT.

The chain carries TRBV28 and TRBJ1-6; 9 positions match TRBD1. J gave up 7 bases and V 4 bases, and 5 bases lay outside the gene matches. The CDR3 has 15 amino acids. Germline CDR1 and CDR2: MDHEN and SYDVKM. The CDR3 protein is CASSSIQGANSPLHF. CDR3 nucleotide sequence: TGTGCCAGCAGTTCCATACAGGGGGCGAATTCACCCCTCCACTTT.

The V and J genes are TRBV27 and TRBJ2-7; the match to TRBD2 covers 9 bases. The CDR3 is made up of 13 amino acids. Trimming removed 6 bases from V and 2 bases from J; junction bases left unmatched: 2. Germline loops: CDR1 MNHEY, CDR2 SMNVEV (reference sequence). CDR3 residues: CASRASGAYEQYF. As DNA, the CDR3 is TGTGCCAGCAGGGCTAGCGGGGCCTACGAGCAGTACTTC.

The V gene is TRBV4-1, the J gene TRBJ2-1; TRBD1 might be the D (6 bases). The V gene lost 3 bases and the J gene lost 5 bases, with 8 bases spanning the gap. This CDR3 contains 13 residues. CDR1 is MGHRA, CDR2 YSYEKL, per germline. Written as DNA, the CDR3 is TGCGCCAGCAGCCAGAACAGGGACAATGAGCAGTTCTTC. This sequence encodes CASSQNRDNEQFF.